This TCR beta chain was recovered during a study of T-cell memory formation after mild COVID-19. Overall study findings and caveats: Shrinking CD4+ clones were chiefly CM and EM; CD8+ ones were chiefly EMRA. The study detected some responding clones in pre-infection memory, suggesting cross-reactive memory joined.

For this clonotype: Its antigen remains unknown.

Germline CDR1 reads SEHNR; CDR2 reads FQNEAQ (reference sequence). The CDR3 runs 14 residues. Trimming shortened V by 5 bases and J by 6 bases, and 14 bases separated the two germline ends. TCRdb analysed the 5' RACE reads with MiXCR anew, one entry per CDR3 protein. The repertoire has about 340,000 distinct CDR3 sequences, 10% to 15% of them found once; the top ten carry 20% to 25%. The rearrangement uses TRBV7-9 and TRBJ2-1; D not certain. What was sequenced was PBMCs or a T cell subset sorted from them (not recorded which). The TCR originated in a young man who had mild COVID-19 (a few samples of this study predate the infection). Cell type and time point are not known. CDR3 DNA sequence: TGTGCCAGCAGCCATGGCCCCCTGGCCAATGAGCAGTTCTTC. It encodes CASSHGPLANEQFF. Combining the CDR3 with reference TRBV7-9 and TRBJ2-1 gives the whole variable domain DTGVSQNPRHKITKRGQNVTFRCDPISEHNRLYWYRQTLGQGPEFLTYFQNEAQLEKSRLLSDRFSAERPKGSFSTLEIQRTEQGDSAMYLCASSHGPLANEQFFGPGTRLTVL.